The 15 T cell receptor beta chains presented below share a single source sample, sequenced in a study of T cells after yellow fever vaccination. TCRdb ran MiXCR on the 5' RACE reads and lists one entry per CDR3 protein. The sample includes almost 600,000 distinct CDR3 sequences, roughly 13% of them seen just once. This material consisted of PBMCs, taken on the day of the yellow fever booster vaccination. The receptors were gathered from a young man who received the YFV17D yellow fever vaccine.

This clonotype occurred once. The CDR3 here is CASSEDISYNEQFF. The CDR3 DNA is TGTGCCAGCAGCGAGGACATCTCCTACAATGAGCAGTTCTTC. The chain is built from TRBV7-2 and TRBJ2-1, with D possibly being TRBD1 (5 bases). The CDR3 sequence is 14 residues long. Germline CDR1 SGHTA, CDR2 FQGNSA. Trimming removed 5 bases from V and 0 bases from J, with 8 bases in between.

This clonotype was detected a few times. This chain joins TRBV5-5 and TRBJ1-1; D call uncertain. Germline-derived CDR1 and CDR2 are SGHKS and YYEKEE (reference sequence). This CDR3 has 11 amino acids. The ends were cut back, 4 bases at V and 7 bases at J, with 8 bases in the middle. CDR3 sequence (DNA): TGTGCCAGCAGCCAACAGAGTGAAGCTTTCTTT. It translates to CASSQQSEAFF.

The V gene is TRBV28, the J gene TRBJ2-2, with D possibly called TRBD1 or TRBD2 (6 bases each). Germline V gene sequence: CDR1 MDHEN, CDR2 SYDVKM. Trimming stripped 8 bases from V and 3 bases from J, with 28 bases between. The CDR3 has 19 amino acids. CDR3 loop: CASLPSRGQPRGDTGELFF. DNA for the CDR3: TGTGCCAGCCTCCCCTCCCGCGGACAGCCTCGCGGGGACACCGGGGAGCTGTTTTTT. The full variable domain, its missing parts supplied by reference TRBV28 and TRBJ2-2, is DVKVTQSSRYLVKRTGEKVFLECVQDMDHENMFWYRQDPGLGLRLIYFSYDVKMKEKGDIPEGYSVSREKKERFSLILESASTNQTSMYLCASLPSRGQPRGDTGELFFGEGSRLTVL.

This clonotype was counted only a few times. V is TRBV7-8 and J is TRBJ2-2; tentative D call: TRBD2 (6 bases). V was clipped by 4 bases and J by 6 bases, with 12 bases between them. The CDR3 covers 14 residues. Per the germline V gene, CDR1 is SGHVS and CDR2 is FQNEAQ. This CDR3 is CASSSHGRSGELFF. For the CDR3, the DNA is TGTGCCAGCAGCTCCCATGGGAGGTCCGGGGAGCTGTTTTTT.

The chain uses TRBV6-2 or TRBV6-3 and TRBJ2-7; D is ambiguous. V shed 7 bases and J shed 6 bases, with 16 bases lying between them. The CDR3 is 13 amino acids. Germline-derived CDR1 and CDR2 are MNHEY and SVGEGT. Here the CDR3 reads CASTSEMMVEQYF. The CDR3 nucleotides are TGTGCCAGCACCTCTGAGATGATGGTCGAGCAGTACTTC.

The chain has TRBV27 and TRBJ1-2, with TRBD1 matching 9 bases. The ends lost 10 bases at V and 3 bases at J; junction bases unmatched: 12. The CDR3 contains 15 residues. CDR1 and CDR2 (germline): MNHEY, SMNVEV (reference sequence). The CDR3 region has the DNA TGTGCCACCCGCGACGGGACAGGGTTCTACTATGGCTACACCTTC. Translation: CATRDGTGFYYGYTF.

This chain links TRBV20-1 with TRBJ2-1; possible D gene TRBD2, 6 bases. V was clipped by 5 bases and J by 4 bases, with 15 bases between them. Germline values: CDR1 DFQATT, CDR2 SNEGSKA (reference sequence). CDR3 length: 14 amino acids. The CDR3 bases are TGCAGTGCTCGTGCGGGGAGTAAATACAATGAGCAGTTCTTC. As protein: CSARAGSKYNEQFF.

This chain uses TRBV30 with TRBJ2-2; weak D call: TRBD1 (6 bases). The V and J ends lost 0 bases and 0 bases respectively, with 17 bases between them. CDR3 size: 18 residues. Germline CDR1 GTSNPN, CDR2 SVGIG (reference sequence). CDR3 sequence: CAWSVPGLTGSNTGELFF. The CDR3 DNA sequence: TGTGCCTGGAGTGTTCCCGGCCTGACAGGCTCGAACACCGGGGAGCTGTTTTTT.

In DNA, the CDR3 is TGCGCCAGCTTGGGACTAGCGGGAGGGCCCAATGAGCAGTTCTTC. As protein: CASLGLAGGPNEQFF. The chain is built from TRBV5-1 and TRBJ2-1; TRBD2 matches at 16 bases. Germline loops: CDR1 SGHRS, CDR2 YFSETQ. This CDR3 region has 15 residues. After removal of 7 bases from V and 6 bases from J, the junction contained 4 bases not matched to a gene. The variable domain in full, completed from reference TRBV5-1 and TRBJ2-1, reads KAGVTQTPRYLIKTRGQQVTLSCSPISGHRSVSWYQQTPGQGLQFLFEYFSETQRNKGNFPGRFSGRQFSNSRSEMNVSTLELGDSALYLCASLGLAGGPNEQFFGPGTRLTVL.

This chain links TRBV20-1 with TRBJ1-2; TRBD1 matches at 8 bases. Germline CDR1 and CDR2: DFQATT and SNEGSKA (reference sequence). The junction had 2 bases not matched to a gene; V was cut back by 0 bases and J by 2 bases. CDR3 size: 14 residues. The CDR3 loop reads CSARDGTGNYGYTF. The CDR3 DNA is TGCAGTGCTAGAGATGGGACAGGAAACTATGGCTACACCTTC.

This clonotype has a handful of counts. The chain has TRBV20-1 and TRBJ2-3; the D gene could be TRBD1 or TRBD2 (5 bases each). This CDR3 is built from 15 residues. The V end was cut by 3 bases, the J end by 2 bases, with 15 bases between. Germline V gene lookup returns CDR1 DFQATT and CDR2 SNEGSKA (reference sequence). The CDR3 bases are TGCAGTGCTAGTCGCCGGGACCGGGACACAGATACGCAGTATTTT. It yields the protein CSASRRDRDTDTQYF.

As DNA, the CDR3 is TGTGCCAGCAGCTTTGGAACCGGGTCTCCCTCCTACGAGCAGTACTTC. This encodes CASSFGTGSPSYEQYF. This chain joins TRBV7-2 and TRBJ2-7; D remains unclear. The germline V gene encodes CDR1 SGHTA and CDR2 FQGNSA. Trimming stripped 3 bases from V and 0 bases from J, with 15 bases between. There are 16 residues in the CDR3.

This clonotype was observed a few times. The chain couples TRBV19 to TRBJ2-2, with 10 bases identical to TRBD2. Germline CDR1 is LNHDA and CDR2 is SQIVND (reference sequence). The trim removed 7 bases at V and 5 bases at J, leaving 4 bases unmatched. The CDR3 has 14 residues. The CDR3 loop is CASNLLAGTGELFF. The CDR3 DNA reads as TGTGCCAGTAATTTACTAGCGGGAACCGGGGAGCTGTTTTTT.

This clonotype was observed a few times. The chain recombines TRBV28 with TRBJ2-2; D is perhaps TRBD2 (6 bases). Germline-derived CDR1 and CDR2 are MDHEN and SYDVKM. Trimming left V 3 bases short and J 4 bases short, with 18 bases between. The CDR3 length is 17 residues. CDR3 loop: CASSFSFAGPPTGELFF. The CDR3 DNA reads as TGTGCCAGCAGTTTCTCGTTTGCGGGACCCCCCACCGGGGAGCTGTTTTTT.

The J gene is TRBJ1-4, the V gene TRBV4-3; possibly TRBD1 for D (6 bases). This CDR3 is 15 amino acids long. The germline V gene encodes CDR1 LGHNA and CDR2 YSLEER. V was cut by 3 bases and J by 6 bases, with 14 bases left in between. Here the CDR3 DNA reads TGCGCCAGCAGCCATCCCGAGGAGGGGGATGAAAAACTGTTTTTT. It specifies CASSHPEEGDEKLFF.